The 29 T cell receptor beta chains listed next were all sequenced from one sample in a study of shared clonotypes between healthy human individuals. The repertoire was sequenced with immunoSEQ multiplex PCR; TCRdb's copy has only in-frame clones and lacks some. The sample has 2,500,000 or so clones, 93% seen once; the top ten hold around 0.4%. Sequencing was carried out using naive CD4+ T cells from PBMCs. The sample's subset: CD45RA+ positively selected. The receptors stem from a man younger than 35 in good health. Some clones in this sample may be carry-over from other donors' samples.

The V and J genes are TRBV6-1 and TRBJ1-5; TRBD1 matches at 8 bases. The CDR3 extends over 15 amino acids. From germline, CDR1 is MNHNS and CDR2 SASEGT. V trimming: 6 bases; J trimming: 6 bases; junction bases outside the gene matches: 10. CDR3 DNA sequence: TGTGCCAGCAGGGGGACAGGTCTATGGGGTCAGCCCCAGCATTTT. Its translation is CASRGTGLWGQPQHF.

This clone was recorded once. This chain connects TRBV5-1 to TRBJ2-1; a possible D gene is TRBD2 (6 bases). CDR3 length: 15 residues. V lost 1 base and J lost 0, with 8 bases in between. CDR1 and CDR2 from the germline V gene are SGHRS and YFSETQ. CDR3 coding DNA: TGCGCCAGCAGCTTGACTAGCCGCTCCTACAATGAGCAGTTCTTC. The encoded protein is CASSLTSRSYNEQFF.

The chain employs TRBV2 and TRBJ1-5; D is undetermined. Germline values: CDR1 SNHLY, CDR2 FYNNEI. The CDR3 extends over 12 amino acids. V was clipped by 3 bases and J by 7 bases, with 7 bases between them. Here the CDR3 reads CASSDSGQPQHF. The CDR3 DNA reads TGTGCCAGCAGTGACAGCGGACAGCCCCAGCATTTT.

The V gene is TRBV11-2, the J gene TRBJ1-5; 8 bases are shared with TRBD1. V lost 3 bases and J lost 8; bases outside the gene matches: 6. Looked up from germline, CDR1 is SGHAT and CDR2 is FQNNGV. The CDR3 has 14 residues. The chain's CDR3 is CASSLGGQGEPQHF. In DNA, the CDR3 is TGTGCCAGCAGCTTGGGCGGACAGGGTGAGCCCCAGCATTTT.

This sequence joins TRBV9 and TRBJ2-2; D is perhaps TRBD2 (6 bases). V lost 1 base and J lost 4, with 17 bases in between. Germline CDR1 reads SGDLS; CDR2 reads YYNGEE. This CDR3 comprises 17 residues. The CDR3 nucleotides are TGTGCCAGCAGCGTATCTTCTTGGCAGGGAGGCACCGGGGAGCTGTTTTTT. Its protein is CASSVSSWQGGTGELFF.

A word on this clone: Germline is not matched at one junction end, which may reflect a read error. V usage is TRBV6-4 and J usage is TRBJ1-2; no firm D call. Germline V gives CDR1 MRHNA, CDR2 SNTAGT. The CDR3 extends over 12 amino acids. CDR3 DNA sequence: TGTGCCAGCAGTGACGGCTCCGGATTCTTCTTCTTC. Translation gives CASSDGSGFFFF.

This rearrangement joins TRBV7-9 to TRBJ2-5, with 7 bases aligning to TRBD2. CDR3 length: 17 amino acids. The germline CDR1 and CDR2 sequences are SEHNR and FQNEAQ (reference sequence). With 5 bases clipped from V and 5 bases from J, the junction kept 17 bases outside the gene matches. This chain's CDR3 is CASSTGIAGPPQETQYF. CDR3 DNA: TGTGCCAGCAGCACCGGGATAGCGGGCCCCCCCCAGGAGACCCAGTACTTC.

J is TRBJ1-1 and V is TRBV28, with D perhaps TRBD1 (6 bases). CDR1 is MDHEN and CDR2 is SYDVKM in the germline V gene. V lost 11 bases and J lost 1, with 14 bases in between. This CDR3 has 13 residues. CDR3: CAHTQGGNTEAFF. Written as DNA, the CDR3 is TGTGCCCACACCCAAGGGGGGAACACTGAAGCTTTCTTT. Combining the CDR3 with reference TRBV28 and TRBJ1-1 gives the whole variable domain DVKVTQSSRYLVKRTGEKVFLECVQDMDHENMFWYRQDPGLGLRLIYFSYDVKMKEKGDIPEGYSVSREKKERFSLILESASTNQTSMYLCAHTQGGNTEAFFGQGTRLTVV.

J is TRBJ2-1 and V is TRBV7-8; D possibly matches TRBD1 or TRBD2 (6 bases each). The CDR3 runs 16 residues. The V end was cut by 4 bases, the J end by 4 bases, with 17 bases between. The V gene's germline CDR1 is SGHVS and CDR2 FQNEAQ. CDR3 sequence (DNA): TGTGCCAGCAGCTACGGGGGCGGCGGAGTTTACAATGAGCAGTTCTTC. It codes for CASSYGGGGVYNEQFF.

This chain uses TRBV11-2 with TRBJ2-5, with 8 bases that match TRBD2. Per germline, CDR1 SGHAT and CDR2 FQNNGV. The length of the CDR3 is 15 residues. Germline trimming cut 3 bases from V and 2 bases from J; bases unmatched to any gene: 5. The CDR3 here is CASSFSRLAQETQYF. The CDR3 nucleotides are TGTGCCAGCAGCTTCTCGCGACTAGCGCAAGAGACCCAGTACTTC. Supplemented by reference TRBV11-2 and TRBJ2-5, the full variable domain reads EAGVAQSPRYKIIEKRQSVAFWCNPISGHATLYWYQQILGQGPKLLIQFQNNGVVDDSQLPKDRFSAERLKGVDSTLKIQPAKLEDSAVYLCASSFSRLAQETQYFGPGTRLLVL.

This sequence joins TRBV7-9 and TRBJ2-5, with D possibly TRBD2 on 5 matching bases. The CDR3 runs 12 residues. Trimming left V 2 bases short and J 7 bases short, with 8 bases between. Per the germline V gene, CDR1 is SEHNR and CDR2 is FQNEAQ (reference sequence). The chain's CDR3 is CASSLQRGTQYF. The CDR3 nucleotides are TGTGCCAGCAGCTTACAACGGGGGACCCAGTACTTC.

V gene TRBV27 combines with J gene TRBJ2-1, with 9 bases aligning to TRBD2. The CDR3 covers 18 residues. Germline V gene lookup returns CDR1 MNHEY and CDR2 SMNVEV (reference sequence). Trimming took 5 bases from V and 6 from J; bases not matched to a gene: 17. CDR3 sequence: CASSPLPPISGRFNEQFF. In nucleotides, the CDR3 is TGTGCCAGCAGTCCTTTACCCCCTATTAGCGGGAGATTCAATGAGCAGTTCTTC.

Concerning this clone itself: The identical CDR3 is also encoded by other nucleotide sequences in the sample. V gene TRBV6-1 combines with J gene TRBJ2-2; D is tentatively TRBD1 or TRBD2 (5 bases each). The V gene lost 7 bases and the J gene lost 1 base, with 13 bases spanning the gap. The CDR3 runs 15 residues. Germline CDR1 reads MNHNS; CDR2 reads SASEGT. The CDR3 coding sequence is TGTGCCAGCACCAAAGGGACGGGGAACACCGGGGAGCTGTTTTTT. Translating gives CASTKGTGNTGELFF.

V and J are TRBV6-6 and TRBJ1-1; no clear D gene. This CDR3 is built from 14 residues. The germline V gene encodes CDR1 MNHNY and CDR2 SVGAGI (reference sequence). V dropped 0 bases and J dropped 1 base, with 6 bases sitting between them. The CDR3 protein is CASSYSNRNTEAFF. CDR3 nucleotide sequence: TGTGCCAGCAGTTACTCGAACAGGAACACTGAAGCTTTCTTT.

In regard to this clone: The sample contains more than one DNA sequence encoding this CDR3. The rearrangement uses TRBV5-1 and TRBJ2-1; no reliable D call. This CDR3 comprises 11 residues. The V end was cut by 4 bases, the J end by 8 bases, with 7 bases between. Germline lookup yields CDR1 SGHRS and CDR2 YFSETQ. The CDR3, as DNA: TGCGCCAGCAGCCTACTCGATGAGCAGTTCTTC. Residues: CASSLLDEQFF.

The CDR3 DNA is TGTGCCAGCAGTGATTCCCCGGGACAGGGGAACTATGGCTACACCTTC. The encoded protein is CASSDSPGQGNYGYTF. The gene calls are TRBV25-1 and TRBJ1-2, with 10 bases identical to TRBD1. After removal of 3 bases from V and 2 bases from J, the junction contained 6 bases not matched to a gene. The CDR3 is made up of 16 amino acids. CDR1 MGHDK and CDR2 SYGVNS come from the germline V gene.

This chain links TRBV5-1 with TRBJ1-5; tentatively, D is TRBD1 (6 bases). Looked up from germline, CDR1 is SGHRS and CDR2 is YFSETQ. The CDR3 runs 15 residues. With 4 bases removed from V and 9 bases from J, the gap between germline ends came to 20 bases. The DNA for the CDR3 is TGCGCCAGCAGCCTTGACACAGGGAGTGGATCGCCCCAGCATTTT. It is translated as CASSLDTGSGSPQHF. The full variable domain, its missing parts supplied by reference TRBV5-1 and TRBJ1-5, is KAGVTQTPRYLIKTRGQQVTLSCSPISGHRSVSWYQQTPGQGLQFLFEYFSETQRNKGNFPGRFSGRQFSNSRSEMNVSTLELGDSALYLCASSLDTGSGSPQHFGDGTRLSIL.

The chain combines TRBV18 with TRBJ2-7, with D perhaps TRBD1 (5 bases). The CDR3 length is 15 residues. Germline V lookup: CDR1 KGHSH, CDR2 LQKENI. The V and J ends lost 2 bases and 2 bases respectively, with 13 bases between them. CDR3 in DNA: TGTGCCAGCTCACCAAATACAGGTTCGGCCTACGAGCAGTACTTC. Translated: CASSPNTGSAYEQYF.

The chain is built from TRBV21-1 and TRBJ1-1. TRBV21-1 is classified as a pseudogene. CDR3 length equals 14 residues. The CDR3 region is CASSRENMNTEAFF. In nucleotides, the CDR3 is TGTGCCAGCAGCAGGGAGAACATGAACACTGAAGCTTTCTTT.

Comment on this clone: In the same sample, other DNA sequences code for this CDR3. This chain links TRBV7-2 with TRBJ2-3, with 14 bases lining up with TRBD2. This CDR3 comprises 16 residues. Germline-derived CDR1 and CDR2 are SGHTA and FQGNSA. J lost 1 base, V lost 5 bases, and 2 bases had no gene match. The CDR3 region has the DNA TGTGCCAGCAGCCTGGGACTAGCGGGGGGCACAGATACGCAGTATTTT. Amino acids: CASSLGLAGGTDTQYF.

V is TRBV28 and J is TRBJ1-2; D call uncertain. V lost 3 bases, J lost 3 bases, and 17 bases lay in between. The CDR3 contains 16 residues. Germline V lookup: CDR1 MDHEN, CDR2 SYDVKM. The CDR3 loop is CASSFKGWYEDYGYTF. The CDR3 DNA sequence: TGTGCCAGCAGTTTTAAGGGATGGTATGAGGACTATGGCTACACCTTC.

The chain recombines TRBV19 with TRBJ2-1, with D perhaps matching TRBD1 (5 bases). In germline, CDR1 is LNHDA, CDR2 SQIVND (reference sequence). The CDR3 contains 17 residues. V lost 5 bases and J 4 bases, leaving 21 bases between the germline ends. The CDR3 DNA reads TGTGCCAGTAGTCGAAGAGACAGAGGCTTCGGATACAATGAGCAGTTCTTC. It translates to CASSRRDRGFGYNEQFF.

The rearrangement joins TRBV5-1 to TRBJ1-4, with D hard to call. Germline values: CDR1 SGHRS, CDR2 YFSETQ. The length of the CDR3 is 14 residues. V was trimmed by 4 bases and J by 5 bases, leaving 12 bases between them. The CDR3 region is CASSRDSRNEKLFF. For the CDR3, the DNA is TGCGCCAGCAGCCGTGACTCTCGGAATGAAAAACTGTTTTTT.

This chain uses TRBV6-1 with TRBJ2-5; 9 nucleotides align to TRBD1. V lost 7 bases, J lost 5 bases, and 11 bases stayed unmatched. This CDR3 spans 15 amino acids. Germline V gene sequence: CDR1 MNHNS, CDR2 SASEGT. Here the CDR3 reads CASTPSGTGTETQYF. CDR3 coding DNA: TGTGCCAGCACCCCCTCAGGGACAGGGACCGAGACCCAGTACTTC.

The chain has TRBV18 and TRBJ2-1, with 7 bases that match TRBD2. The CDR3 has 15 residues. Germline-derived CDR1 and CDR2 are KGHSH and LQKENI. Losses at the gene ends were 7 bases for V and 2 bases for J; bases not matched to a gene: 8. CDR3 DNA sequence: TGTGCCAGCTTCCTGGGCGGGAGTGCCTACAATGAGCAGTTCTTC. The encoded protein is CASFLGGSAYNEQFF.

The chain combines TRBV14 with TRBJ2-1, with TRBD2 identical over 13 bases. CDR1 and CDR2 from the germline V gene are SGHDN and FVKESK. With V trimmed by 2 bases and J by 6 bases, 4 bases remained unmatched. The CDR3 runs 16 residues. The CDR3 region is CASSQRTSGRINEQFF. CDR3 in DNA: TGTGCCAGCAGCCAAAGGACTAGCGGGAGAATCAATGAGCAGTTCTTC.

V is TRBV28 and J is TRBJ2-3, with D hard to call. V gave up 5 bases and J gave up 6 bases, with 9 bases separating them. This CDR3 has 12 residues. Germline loops: CDR1 MDHEN, CDR2 SYDVKM. DNA for the CDR3: TGTGCCAGCAGTACGCCTGTTGATACGCAGTATTTT. The encoded protein is CASSTPVDTQYF.

The V and J genes are TRBV5-5 and TRBJ2-7; D is unclear. Germline-derived CDR1 and CDR2 are SGHKS and YYEKEE (reference sequence). The ends were cut back, 2 bases at V and 0 bases at J, with 6 bases in the middle. This CDR3 region has 13 residues. The CDR3 nucleotides read TGTGCCAGCAGCTTCCCGAGCTCCTACGAGCAGTACTTC. Its protein is CASSFPSSYEQYF. Using reference TRBV5-5 and TRBJ2-7 for the parts outside the CDR3, the full variable domain is DAGVTQSPTHLIKTRGQQVTLRCSPISGHKSVSWYQQVLGQGPQFIFQYYEKEERGRGNFPDRFSARQFPNYSSELNVNALLLGDSALYLCASSFPSSYEQYFGPGTRLTVT.

The chain couples TRBV11-2 to TRBJ1-2; D perhaps matches TRBD1 (5 bases). Germline V gene lookup returns CDR1 SGHAT and CDR2 FQNNGV. The length of the CDR3 is 13 residues. V was pared by 10 bases and J by 4 bases, with 16 bases between. The CDR3 protein is CAIGAGQGYGYTF. CDR3 DNA sequence: TGTGCCATCGGTGCGGGGCAGGGCTATGGCTACACCTTC.